Presented here are 18 T cell receptor beta chains from one specimen sequenced in a study of blood T cell repertoires in COVID-19. Sequenced by immunoSEQ multiplex PCR; TCRdb stores in-frame clones only, minus some. The sample yields 60,000 or so clones, approximately 91% seen once. Sequences were obtained from peripheral blood. These receptors all stem from a woman aged 55 to 70 with active COVID-19.

This clone was picked up one time. The rearrangement links TRBV15 to TRBJ1-5; TRBD1 matches 7 bases. CDR3 size: 14 residues. The J segment lost 4 bases and the V segment lost 5 bases, leaving 5 bases of the junction unmatched. CDR1 is LNHNV and CDR2 is YYDKDF in the germline V gene (reference sequence). CDR3 sequence (DNA): TGTGCCACCAGCTTGACAGGGTTAAATCAGCCCCAGCATTTT. The encoded protein is CATSLTGLNQPQHF.

V usage is TRBV19 and J usage is TRBJ2-7; D possibly corresponds to TRBD1 (6 bases). The V gene's germline CDR1 is LNHDA and CDR2 SQIVND (reference sequence). Between the trimmed V and J ends, which lost 5 bases and 2 bases, there was a span of 13 bases. The CDR3 has 14 amino acids. CDR3 residues: CASSQGWGPYEQYF. Written as DNA, the CDR3 is TGTGCCAGTAGTCAGGGATGGGGGCCCTACGAGCAGTACTTC.

V usage is TRBV4-3 and J usage is TRBJ1-6, with 7 positions matching TRBD1. CDR1 and CDR2 (germline): LGHNA, YSLEER. Losses at the gene ends were 3 bases for V and 10 bases for J; bases not matched to a gene: 15. The CDR3 contains 17 residues. The CDR3, as DNA: TGCGCCAGCAGCCAGAGCGTAGTCGGGGCAGGGGGGTCACCCCTCCACTTT. As protein: CASSQSVVGAGGSPLHF.

The V call is TRBV7-9, the J call TRBJ1-2, with D hard to call. This CDR3 has 15 amino acids. Germline V gene lookup returns CDR1 SEHNR and CDR2 FQNEAQ (reference sequence). V was clipped by 4 bases and J by 4 bases, with 16 bases between them. The CDR3 sequence: CASSSSGRDGYGYTF. As DNA, the CDR3 is TGTGCCAGCAGCTCCTCGGGGAGGGATGGCTATGGCTACACCTTC.

The chain joins TRBV9 to TRBJ2-1, with 7 bases lining up with TRBD2. V lost 3 bases and J lost 8; bases outside the gene matches: 14. The CDR3 covers 16 residues. The germline V gene has CDR1 SGDLS and CDR2 YYNGEE. The CDR3 DNA reads as TGTGCCAGCAGCGCCCAGACTAGCCGGGTCGTCGATGAGCAGTTCTTC. Translating gives CASSAQTSRVVDEQFF.

V and J are TRBV5-1 and TRBJ2-7; maybe TRBD2 (5 bases). The CDR3 runs to 14 residues. Trimming removed 4 bases from V and 0 bases from J, with 11 bases in between. Looked up from germline, CDR1 is SGHRS and CDR2 is YFSETQ. In nucleotides, the CDR3 is TGCGCCAGCAGCCCGGAGAGGGTCTCCTACGAGCAGTACTTC. This sequence encodes CASSPERVSYEQYF.

This chain links TRBV10-1 with TRBJ1-2; maybe TRBD1 (6 bases). Trimming cost V 4 bases and J 5 bases, with 11 bases left between them. Germline values: CDR1 WNHNN, CDR2 SYGVQD (reference sequence). This CDR3 comprises 13 residues. The chain's CDR3 is CASSAQGRYGYTF. The CDR3 DNA reads TGCGCCAGCAGTGCACAGGGACGATATGGCTACACCTTC.

The chain recombines TRBV12-5 with TRBJ2-5; perhaps TRBD1 as D (6 bases). Deletions cut 4 bases from V and 4 bases from J, with 16 bases between. This CDR3 comprises 15 residues. Germline CDR1 is LGHNT and CDR2 is FRNRAP. CDR3 DNA: TGTGCTAGTGGTTCGGCCCAGGGGAGTTTAGAGACCCAGTACTTC. It codes for CASGSAQGSLETQYF.

This chain connects TRBV20-1 to TRBJ1-1; tentative D call: TRBD1 (6 bases). V was pared by 4 bases and J by 11 bases, with 14 bases between. This CDR3 is 11 amino acids long. The germline gives CDR1 DFQATT, CDR2 SNEGSKA (reference sequence). DNA for the CDR3: TGCAGTGCTACTCCACAGGGAATTGCTTTCTTT. Amino acid sequence: CSATPQGIAFF.

This rearrangement joins TRBV7-8 to TRBJ2-3, with D perhaps matching TRBD2 (5 bases). The germline CDR1 and CDR2 sequences are SGHVS and FQNEAQ. V was cut by 1 base and J by 7 bases, with 9 bases left in between. This CDR3 comprises 13 residues. The DNA for the CDR3 is TGTGCCAGCAGCTTAGGCGAGGGCAATACGCAGTATTTT. Its protein is CASSLGEGNTQYF.

The chain carries TRBV6-2 or TRBV6-3 and TRBJ1-5, with unresolved D. Trimming removed 4 bases from V and 1 base from J, with 11 bases in between. Germline CDR1 and CDR2: MNHEY and SVGEGT. The CDR3 contains 15 residues. Here the CDR3 reads CASSSLWASNQPQHF. The CDR3 DNA reads TGTGCCAGCAGTTCCTTATGGGCCAGCAATCAGCCCCAGCATTTT.

The chain joins TRBV18 to TRBJ2-3; D gene ambiguous. This CDR3 contains 14 residues. Per the germline V gene, CDR1 is KGHSH and CDR2 is LQKENI. V dropped 6 bases and J dropped 2 bases, with 12 bases sitting between them. The CDR3 region has the DNA TGTGCCAGCTCCCCCCCTGGAGCCACAGATACGCAGTATTTT. This gives the protein CASSPPGATDTQYF.

This chain connects TRBV9 to TRBJ1-1, with 11 bases aligning to TRBD1. This CDR3 is 15 amino acids long. Germline lookup yields CDR1 SGDLS and CDR2 YYNGEE. V lost 0 bases to trimming and J lost 5 bases; unmatched junction nucleotides: 3. CDR3 coding DNA: TGTGCCAGCAGCGTAGTGGACAGGGGGCGAACTGAAGCTTTCTTT. Its protein is CASSVVDRGRTEAFF.

The J gene is TRBJ1-4, the V gene TRBV10-3; D remains ambiguous. CDR1 is ENHRY and CDR2 is SYGVKD in the germline V gene. The CDR3 is 12 residues long. V dropped 9 bases and J dropped 1 base, with 6 bases sitting between them. The CDR3 sequence is CAIGQTNEKLFF. Written as DNA, the CDR3 is TGTGCCATTGGGCAAACTAATGAAAAACTGTTTTTT.

V usage is TRBV24-1 and J usage is TRBJ2-3; D unclear. This CDR3 contains 12 residues. Germline V CDR1 and CDR2: KGHDR, SFDVKD. V lost 3 bases and J lost 5, with 5 bases in between. CDR3 DNA: TGTGCCACCAGTGATCGCGGAGATACGCAGTATTTT. This encodes CATSDRGDTQYF.

This sequence joins TRBV19 and TRBJ2-5; the D is unclear. Germline CDR1 and CDR2: LNHDA and SQIVND (reference sequence). This CDR3 contains 13 residues. V lost 3 bases to trimming and J lost 2 bases, with 7 bases between them. In nucleotides, the CDR3 is TGTGCCAGTAGTATCCAACAGCAAGAGACCCAGTACTTC. This encodes CASSIQQQETQYF.

The rearrangement links TRBV5-4 to TRBJ2-1; TRBD2 is a possible D gene (5 bases). From germline, CDR1 is SGHNT and CDR2 YYREEE (reference sequence). The germline V and J ends were trimmed by 1 base and 4 bases, with 12 bases remaining between them. The CDR3 runs 15 residues. DNA of the CDR3: TGTGCCAGCAGCTTGTCGTTAGACTATTACAATGAGCAGTTCTTC. This encodes CASSLSLDYYNEQFF.

The CDR3 is CASSLAGTAGELFF. The DNA for the CDR3 is TGTGCCAGCAGTTTAGCGGGGACCGCCGGGGAGCTGTTTTTT. This chain uses TRBV6-5 with TRBJ2-2, with 8 bases that match TRBD2. The CDR3 is 14 amino acids. Trimming took 4 bases from V and 6 from J; bases not matched to a gene: 4. The V gene's germline CDR1 is MNHEY and CDR2 SVGAGI.